The 29 T cell receptor beta chains reported below all come from one sample, sequenced in a study of circulating CD8 cells and anti-PD-1 response in melanoma. Four subsets defined by PD-1 and/or TIGIT were sorted from live CD3+CD8+TCRalphabeta+ cells. Using 15 ng of total RNA, TCR libraries were made with the QIAseq Immune Repertoire TCR panel. TCRdb ran MiXCR on the reads and lists one entry per CDR3 protein. The sample shows about 560 distinct CDR3 sequences, 6.2% of them seen only once. This material consisted of CD8+ T cells from PBMCs, taken at baseline or after one month of anti-PD-1 therapy (not recorded which). Receptor source: a human donor with melanoma.

With respect to this clonotype: It may be a read error: a sequence one base away is much more abundant. The J gene is TRBJ2-7, the V gene TRBV14; no reliable D call. This CDR3 contains 14 residues. Trimming took 3 bases from V and 0 from J, leaving 9 bases between them. From germline, CDR1 is SGHDN and CDR2 FVKESK. The DNA for the CDR3 is TGTGCCAGCAGCCAGGGCAGGTTCTCCTACGAGCAGTACTTC. Translated: CASSQGRFSYEQYF.

Sample share makes this clonotype large. The CDR3 nucleotides read TGTGCCAGCAGTGATGGCCCAAACACCGGGGAGCTGTTTTTT. This translates into CASSDGPNTGELFF. The V gene is TRBV2, the J gene TRBJ2-2; D unresolved. Trimming left V 3 bases short and J 2 bases short, with 7 bases between. The CDR3 has 14 residues. CDR1 SNHLY and CDR2 FYNNEI come from the germline V gene.

Within the sample, this clonotype is large. The chain combines TRBV20-1 with TRBJ2-5; D not resolved. The CDR3 contains 19 residues. Germline values: CDR1 DFQATT, CDR2 SNEGSKA (reference sequence). Trimming cost V 0 bases and J 1 base, with 24 bases left between them. The CDR3 spells CSARDRVGIDQWRQETQYF. Here the CDR3 DNA reads TGCAGTGCTAGAGATCGGGTAGGGATAGACCAATGGCGCCAAGAGACCCAGTACTTC.

Relative to its sample, this clonotype is medium-sized. Possible read error: a much larger clone is one base away. The chain employs TRBV19 and TRBJ2-4; D is possibly TRBD1 (6 bases). CDR3 length: 14 amino acids. CDR1 is LNHDA and CDR2 is SQIVND in the germline V gene (reference sequence). Trimming pared 4 bases from V and 6 bases from J, leaving 13 bases between. The CDR3 nucleotides are TGTGCCAGTAGTACCCAGGGGTTCAGAAACATTCAGTACTTC. Protein sequence: CASSTQGFRNIQYF.

This clonotype counts as large. The chain employs TRBV6-2 or TRBV6-3 and TRBJ2-3; 7 nucleotides align to TRBD2. Trimming removed 0 bases from V and 2 bases from J; junction bases left unmatched: 11. Germline V gene lookup returns CDR1 MNHEY and CDR2 SVGEGT. The CDR3 is made up of 18 amino acids. CDR3 sequence (DNA): TGTGCCAGCAGTTACTCGCCCGGGGACTACCAACTCACAGATACGCAGTATTTT. This codes for CASSYSPGDYQLTDTQYF.

This clonotype is classed as medium-sized. The V and J genes are TRBV9 and TRBJ2-7, with a tentative D call TRBD2 (6 bases). V lost 2 bases and J lost 5, with 14 bases in between. From germline, CDR1 is SGDLS and CDR2 YYNGEE. The CDR3 runs 14 residues. In DNA, the CDR3 is TGTGCCAGCAGCGTCTGGGACTTTAACAACGAGCAGTACTTC. This sequence encodes CASSVWDFNNEQYF.

This clonotype counts as large (0.1 to 1%). CDR3 protein: CASLPRGRGYGYTF. CDR3 sequence (DNA): TGTGCCAGCCTTCCCAGGGGGCGCGGCTATGGCTACACCTTC. The chain uses TRBV27 and TRBJ1-2; TRBD1 matches at 8 bases. Germline CDR1 reads MNHEY; CDR2 reads SMNVEV (reference sequence). The CDR3 loop spans 14 amino acids. Trimming cost V 8 bases and J 4 bases; bases outside gene matches: 9.

This clonotype is medium-sized in the sample. The rearrangement uses TRBV20-1 and TRBJ2-5; D is possibly TRBD2 (6 bases). V lost 7 bases and J 4 bases, leaving 19 bases between the germline ends. Germline CDR1 DFQATT, CDR2 SNEGSKA (reference sequence). The length of the CDR3 is 14 residues. The CDR3 DNA reads as TGCAGTGTACCTACGGGACTCCGGGGAGAGACCCAGTACTTC. As protein: CSVPTGLRGETQYF.

This clonotype is deemed large (0.1 to 1%). The CDR3 sequence: CASSQDSLTYYNEQFF. The CDR3 coding sequence is TGTGCCAGCAGCCAAGACAGTCTAACGTACTACAATGAGCAGTTCTTC. The V gene is TRBV2, the J gene TRBJ2-1, with a weak D call TRBD1 (5 bases). This CDR3 is 16 amino acids long. Germline CDR1 is SNHLY and CDR2 is FYNNEI. Between the trimmed V and J ends, which lost 6 bases and 3 bases, there was a span of 18 bases.

By sample share, this clonotype is large. The chain links TRBV3-1 to TRBJ1-6, with TRBD1 matching 9 bases. CDR1 and CDR2 from the germline V gene are LGHDT and YNNKEL (reference sequence). V dropped 5 bases and J dropped 10; count of bases not matched to a gene: 15. The CDR3 has 17 residues. The CDR3 nucleotides read TGTGCCAGCAGCAGGGGGGAGGACAGGGGAACCGGATCACCCCTCCACTTT. It translates to CASSRGEDRGTGSPLHF.

This clonotype is judged medium-sized (0.01 to 0.1%). V gene TRBV4-1 combines with J gene TRBJ1-2, with D unresolved. Trimming took off 4 bases at V and 0 bases at J, with 15 bases between the two ends. This CDR3 is 16 amino acids long. Germline-derived CDR1 and CDR2 are MGHRA and YSYEKL. Here the CDR3 DNA reads TGCGCCAGCAGCCCAGCAGCGGCAGGCTCTAACTATGGCTACACCTTC. It codes for CASSPAAAGSNYGYTF.

Judged by abundance, this clonotype is large. This sequence joins TRBV12-3 or TRBV12-4 and TRBJ2-1; TRBD2 aligns across 9 bases. CDR3 length: 13 residues. V dropped 5 bases and J dropped 6; count of bases not matched to a gene: 2. CDR3 loop: CASSQAGGNEQFF. Written as DNA, the CDR3 is TGTGCCAGCAGTCAAGCGGGGGGCAATGAGCAGTTCTTC.

Sample share makes this clonotype medium-sized (0.01 to 0.1%). CDR3 protein: CASSPWVTEGNGYTF. CDR3 DNA: TGTGCCAGCAGCCCTTGGGTAACAGAAGGAAATGGCTACACCTTC. V gene TRBV7-9 combines with J gene TRBJ1-2; D is undetermined. The germline V gene encodes CDR1 SEHNR and CDR2 FQNEAQ (reference sequence). Trimming removed 5 bases at V and 6 bases at J, with 19 bases between. The CDR3 covers 15 residues.

By sample fraction, this clonotype is large. In nucleotides, the CDR3 is TGTGCCACCAGTGACCCGGCCGTTCCTGAAGCTTTCTTT. Its translation: CATSDPAVPEAFF. This chain links TRBV24-1 with TRBJ1-1, with unresolved D. CDR1 and CDR2 (germline): KGHDR, SFDVKD. The CDR3 covers 13 residues. Trimming stripped 4 bases from V and 6 bases from J, with 11 bases between.

Judged by abundance, this clonotype is medium-sized. The CDR3 reads CASSTLDTTTGELFF. The CDR3 nucleotides are TGTGCCAGTAGCACTCTCGACACCACCACCGGGGAGCTGTTTTTT. V and J are TRBV19 and TRBJ2-2, with D hard to call. This CDR3 region has 15 residues. The germline V gene has CDR1 LNHDA and CDR2 SQIVND (reference sequence). Between the trimmed V and J ends, which lost 6 bases and 4 bases, there was a span of 15 bases.

With regard to this clonotype: Compared with germline, one end of the junction differs, possibly owing to a read error. V and J are TRBV19 and TRBJ1-6; D is perhaps TRBD1 (6 bases). The CDR3 is 16 residues long. Germline-derived CDR1 and CDR2 are LNHDA and SQIVND (reference sequence). The CDR3, as DNA: TGTGCCAGTAGTGGCGCAGGGGTTTACTATAATTCACCCCTCCAATTT. Its protein product is CASSGAGVYYNSPLQF.

Within the sample, this clonotype is large. V and J are TRBV2 and TRBJ1-1; D gene uncertain. CDR3 length: 13 residues. Germline V lookup: CDR1 SNHLY, CDR2 FYNNEI. The V end lost 4 bases, the J end lost 2 bases, and 8 bases lay between the germline ends. CDR3 sequence (DNA): TGTGCCAGCAGTGGGGAGGGAAACACTGAAGCTTTCTTT. It yields the protein CASSGEGNTEAFF.

By proportion, this clonotype is medium-sized. The V gene is TRBV30, the J gene TRBJ1-1; weak D call: TRBD1 (5 bases). Per the germline V gene, CDR1 is GTSNPN and CDR2 is SVGIG (reference sequence). V lost 0 bases, J lost 8 bases, and 7 bases lay in between. The CDR3 extends over 11 amino acids. CDR3 nucleotide sequence: TGTGCCTGGAGTGTAGGGGTCGAAGCTTTCTTT. Residues: CAWSVGVEAFF.

This clonotype is deemed large (0.1 to 1%). The chain has TRBV19 and TRBJ2-7, with 8 bases aligning to TRBD1. The V gene end was trimmed by 5 bases and the J gene end by 2 bases; junction bases not matched to a gene: 5. The CDR3 contains 14 residues. The V gene's germline CDR1 is LNHDA and CDR2 SQIVND (reference sequence). In nucleotides, the CDR3 is TGTGCCAGTAGTGTAACAGGGGGGACCTACGAGCAGTACTTC. The encoded protein is CASSVTGGTYEQYF.

This clonotype is large (0.1 to 1%). The chain recombines TRBV5-1 with TRBJ2-5, with D possibly being TRBD2 (6 bases). Germline V gene lookup returns CDR1 SGHRS and CDR2 YFSETQ. V gave up 4 bases and J gave up 6 bases, with 34 bases separating them. The CDR3 totals 20 residues. The DNA of the CDR3 is TGCGCCAGCAGCGTCTACACAGAGAGCTCGGAGAGACCGGGGAGGAAGACCCAGTACTTC. Protein sequence: CASSVYTESSERPGRKTQYF.

This clonotype is medium-sized by share. The chain employs TRBV2 and TRBJ1-2, with D uncertain. V was clipped by 2 bases and J by 4 bases, with 11 bases between them. This CDR3 spans 14 amino acids. Germline V CDR1 and CDR2: SNHLY, FYNNEI. The CDR3 spells CASSESGVAYGYTF. In nucleotides, the CDR3 is TGTGCCAGCAGTGAATCCGGGGTGGCCTATGGCTACACCTTC.

Sample share makes this clonotype medium-sized. The chain employs TRBV12-3 or TRBV12-4 and TRBJ1-5; D unclear. V was pared by 2 bases and J by 11 bases, with 16 bases between. The length of the CDR3 is 14 residues. CDR3 bases: TGTGCCAGCAGTTTAAAAGGCGCCGTTGAGACCCAGCATTTT. It yields the protein CASSLKGAVETQHF.

This clonotype qualifies as large. The chain employs TRBV5-1 and TRBJ2-7, with 11 positions matching TRBD2. Germline V gene data show CDR1 as SGHRS and CDR2 as YFSETQ. The J segment lost 3 bases and the V segment lost 0 bases, leaving 8 bases of the junction unmatched. This CDR3 is 17 amino acids long. CDR3 sequence reads: CASSLGLLGTSGYEQYF. In nucleotides, the CDR3 is TGCGCCAGCAGCTTGGGGCTTTTGGGGACTAGCGGCTACGAGCAGTACTTC.

Details on this clonotype: A much larger clone lies a single base off, so this may be a read error. This chain links TRBV4-1 with TRBJ2-7, with 9 bases identical to TRBD1. Germline assignment: CDR1 MGHRA and CDR2 YSYEKL. CDR3 length: 16 residues. Trimming cost V 0 bases and J 5 bases; bases outside gene matches: 8. CDR3 sequence (DNA): TGCGCCAGCAGCCAAGATTGGGGAACAGGGGGCAACGAGCAGTACTTC. Encoded protein: CASSQDWGTGGNEQYF.

This clonotype ranks as medium-sized. This chain connects TRBV4-1 to TRBJ2-7, with D unclear. The CDR3 totals 15 residues. Germline CDR1 MGHRA, CDR2 YSYEKL. V was cut by 0 bases and J by 3 bases, with 12 bases left in between. The CDR3 bases are TGCGCCAGCAGCCAAGATATCGGGCAGAACTACGAGCAGTACTTC. The encoded protein is CASSQDIGQNYEQYF.

By share of the sample, this clonotype is large. J is TRBJ2-7 and V is TRBV19; no clear D gene. The CDR3 runs 12 residues. Germline CDR1 is LNHDA and CDR2 is SQIVND (reference sequence). The V end lost 1 base, the J end lost 5 bases, and 6 bases lay between the germline ends. This chain's CDR3 is CASSIGWNEQYF. CDR3 sequence (DNA): TGTGCCAGTAGTATAGGGTGGAACGAGCAGTACTTC.

This clonotype is categorized as large (0.1 to 1%). This chain uses TRBV4-1 with TRBJ1-1; D remains ambiguous. Germline V gene lookup returns CDR1 MGHRA and CDR2 YSYEKL. V was trimmed by 6 bases and J by 2 bases, leaving 7 bases between them. This CDR3 is 12 amino acids long. The CDR3 DNA sequence: TGCGCCAGCAGGCTGGGTAACACTGAAGCTTTCTTT. Protein sequence: CASRLGNTEAFF.

This clonotype came up a few times. This may be a read error, as it is one base from a much larger clone. This sequence joins TRBV28 and TRBJ1-5; D remains ambiguous. CDR1 MDHEN and CDR2 SYDVKM come from the germline V gene. CDR3 size: 15 residues. CDR3 sequence (DNA): TGTGCCAGCAGTAGCGGGCTTAATAGCAATCGGCCCCAGCATTTT. This translates into CASSSGLNSNRPQHF.

Judged by abundance, this clonotype is large. V usage is TRBV27 and J usage is TRBJ1-1; D is possibly TRBD1 (6 bases). The CDR3 runs to 13 residues. Trimming pared 0 bases from V and 6 bases from J, leaving 8 bases between. Germline V gives CDR1 MNHEY, CDR2 SMNVEV (reference sequence). The CDR3 nucleotides are TGTGCCAGCAGTTTATCCCGGACAGCTGAAGCTTTCTTT. It specifies CASSLSRTAEAFF.